A single TCR beta chain is shown here with its context. Its target is unknown. Different DNA sequences within this sample yield the same CDR3. The data are from a study of T cells after posttransplantation cyclophosphamide. Overall study findings and caveats: TRB overlap between skin or GI tissue T cells and blood was limited.

The table came from immunoSEQ multiplex PCR; TCRdb's copy has only in-frame clones and leaves some out. The sample has some 66,000 clones, 80% to 95% seen once. The CDR3 covers 14 residues. CDR1 and CDR2 (germline): ENHRY, SYGVKD. J was trimmed by 2 bases and V by 6 bases; bases with no gene match: 5. The chain carries TRBV10-3 and TRBJ2-3, with 7 bases identical to TRBD1. This clonotype originated in a young woman in good health and a related stem cell transplant donor. The sequencing sample was made of PBMCs. Here the CDR3 DNA reads TGTGCCATCAGCCGGGACAGAGACACAGATACGCAGTATTTT. It encodes CAISRDRDTDTQYF.